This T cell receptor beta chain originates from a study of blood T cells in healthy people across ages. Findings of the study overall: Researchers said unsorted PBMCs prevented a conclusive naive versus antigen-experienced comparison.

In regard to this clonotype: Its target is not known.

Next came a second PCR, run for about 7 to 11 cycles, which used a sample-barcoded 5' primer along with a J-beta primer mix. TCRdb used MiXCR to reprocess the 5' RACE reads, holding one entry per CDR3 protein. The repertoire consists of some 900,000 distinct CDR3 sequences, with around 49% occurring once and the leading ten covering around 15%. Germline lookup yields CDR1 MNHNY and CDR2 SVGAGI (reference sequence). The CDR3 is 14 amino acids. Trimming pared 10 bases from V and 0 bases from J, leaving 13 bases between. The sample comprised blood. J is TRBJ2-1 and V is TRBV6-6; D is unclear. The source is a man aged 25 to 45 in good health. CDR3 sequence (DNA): TGTGCCACCGAGGACGGACGCTCCTACAATGAGCAGTTCTTC. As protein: CATEDGRSYNEQFF.